The next 27 T cell receptor beta chains were all read from a single sample in a study of cytotoxic CD8 clonotypes in ibrutinib-treated CLL listed by TCRdb under 2021. Preparation of the library involved the immunoSEQ multiplex PCR assay. This immuneACCESS table, as held by TCRdb, lists in-frame sequences with V and J called but not all clones. Of the missing ones, under half trace to an unresolved V gene in checked studies; the others have no known cause. Recorded for this sample are some 290,000 clones; about 80% of them occurred a single time. About 6.7% of the sample goes to the ten largest clones. Here the sequenced sample was PBMCs, taken before ibrutinib treatment. The source of these receptors is a human donor with chronic lymphocytic leukemia.

The chain recombines TRBV5-4 with TRBJ2-3, with 8 bases aligning to TRBD1. Germline trimming cut 3 bases from V and 5 bases from J; bases unmatched to any gene: 8. The CDR3 loop spans 15 amino acids. The germline V gene has CDR1 SGHNT and CDR2 YYREEE (reference sequence). The CDR3: CASSWVGQDKDTQYF. In nucleotides, the CDR3 is TGTGCCAGCAGCTGGGTGGGACAGGACAAAGATACGCAGTATTTT.

The J gene is TRBJ1-5, the V gene TRBV19; D is unclear. This CDR3 is 15 amino acids long. Trimming left V 5 bases short and J 1 base short, with 12 bases between. Per the germline V gene, CDR1 is LNHDA and CDR2 is SQIVND (reference sequence). CDR3 bases: TGTGCCAGTAGTTTTATTATACGAAGCAATCAGCCCCAGCATTTT. Its translation is CASSFIIRSNQPQHF.

The CDR3 sequence is CASSLGPTQDTEAFF. The DNA of the CDR3 is TGCGCCAGCAGCTTGGGTCCCACTCAGGACACTGAAGCTTTCTTT. This chain connects TRBV5-1 to TRBJ1-1, with D unclear. CDR1 and CDR2 (germline): SGHRS, YFSETQ. The ends were cut back, 0 bases at V and 3 bases at J, with 12 bases in the middle. CDR3 length equals 15 residues.

There are a few counts of this clone. The chain has TRBV7-2 and TRBJ1-4; the D gene is possibly TRBD1 (5 bases). The germline V and J ends were trimmed by 2 bases and 6 bases, with 16 bases remaining between them. CDR1 SGHTA and CDR2 FQGNSA come from the germline V gene. The CDR3 is 16 residues long. CDR3 nucleotides: TGTGCCAGCAGCTTAAGGTGGGGCGGAGGCCATGAAAAACTGTTTTTT. Its translation: CASSLRWGGGHEKLFF.

The rearrangement joins TRBV5-8 to TRBJ2-7; TRBD2 matches at 8 bases. The V gene end was trimmed by 5 bases and the J gene end by 2 bases; junction bases not matched to a gene: 6. Germline assignment: CDR1 SGHTS and CDR2 YDEGEE. The CDR3 extends over 14 amino acids. For the CDR3, the DNA is TGTGCCAGCAGTCTCAGCGGGAGTGCCTACGAGCAGTACTTC. Its translation is CASSLSGSAYEQYF.

The V call is TRBV4-3, the J call TRBJ2-2; D unclear. The CDR3 is made up of 14 amino acids. V dropped 4 bases and J dropped 0 bases, with 6 bases sitting between them. Germline V gene data show CDR1 as LGHNA and CDR2 as YSLEER. The CDR3 region is CASSPRSNTGELFF. The CDR3 nucleotides are TGCGCCAGCAGCCCAAGATCGAACACCGGGGAGCTGTTTTTT.

V usage is TRBV7-9 and J usage is TRBJ1-3; D not certain. The CDR3 covers 15 residues. Trimming took off 4 bases at V and 0 bases at J, with 10 bases between the two ends. The germline gives CDR1 SEHNR, CDR2 FQNEAQ (reference sequence). In DNA, the CDR3 is TGTGCCAGCAGCTCGAGTAAAACCTCTGGAAACACCATATATTTT. Protein sequence: CASSSSKTSGNTIYF. The entire variable domain, with the rest obtained from reference TRBV7-9 and TRBJ1-3, is as follows: DTGVSQNPRHKITKRGQNVTFRCDPISEHNRLYWYRQTLGQGPEFLTYFQNEAQLEKSRLLSDRFSAERPKGSFSTLEIQRTEQGDSAMYLCASSSSKTSGNTIYFGEGSWLTVV.

V gene TRBV27 combines with J gene TRBJ2-5; 9 bases map to TRBD1. Per germline, CDR1 MNHEY and CDR2 SMNVEV (reference sequence). The CDR3 totals 15 residues. J was trimmed by 5 bases and V by 3 bases; bases with no gene match: 7. Written as DNA, the CDR3 is TGTGCCAGCAGTTTCGTACAGGGGGCGGGGGAGACCCAGTACTTC. Its translation is CASSFVQGAGETQYF.

The chain joins TRBV6-5 to TRBJ1-3; D unresolved. The ends were cut back, 10 bases at V and 1 base at J, with 11 bases in the middle. In germline, CDR1 is MNHEY, CDR2 SVGAGI. This CDR3 is 13 amino acids long. The CDR3 DNA reads as TGTGCCACTACTCCGGTGTCTGGAAACACCATATATTTT. Amino acids: CATTPVSGNTIYF.

The chain is built from TRBV19 and TRBJ1-2; D is unresolved. Per the germline V gene, CDR1 is LNHDA and CDR2 is SQIVND (reference sequence). The CDR3 loop spans 13 amino acids. The V end was cut by 5 bases, the J end by 6 bases, with 13 bases between. The CDR3 sequence: CASSAAGRDGYTF. CDR3 nucleotide sequence: TGTGCCAGTAGTGCTGCGGGGAGGGATGGCTACACCTTC.

The genes are TRBV9 and TRBJ2-1; no firm D call. Per germline, CDR1 SGDLS and CDR2 YYNGEE. The CDR3 length is 14 residues. V was pared by 0 bases and J by 6 bases, with 10 bases between. This CDR3 reads CASSVEARINEQFF. The CDR3 DNA sequence: TGTGCCAGCAGCGTAGAGGCTAGGATCAATGAGCAGTTCTTC.

J is TRBJ1-1 and V is TRBV6-5; D might be TRBD1 (5 bases). V was pared by 4 bases and J by 7 bases, with 19 bases between. CDR1 and CDR2 from the germline V gene are MNHEY and SVGAGI. The length of the CDR3 is 15 residues. In DNA form, the CDR3 reads TGTGCCAGCAGTTCCCGAGGCCCCAGGGTGGATGAAGCTTTCTTT. This encodes CASSSRGPRVDEAFF.

The chain employs TRBV11-2 and TRBJ2-1, with 11 bases identical to TRBD2. The CDR3 extends over 17 amino acids. J gave up 8 bases and V 4 bases, and 13 bases lay outside the gene matches. Germline CDR1 reads SGHAT; CDR2 reads FQNNGV. The CDR3 sequence: CASSSRYQLAGADEQFF. In DNA form, the CDR3 reads TGTGCCAGCAGCTCCCGATACCAACTAGCGGGAGCGGATGAGCAGTTCTTC. Variable domain in full (rest from reference TRBV11-2 and TRBJ2-1): EAGVAQSPRYKIIEKRQSVAFWCNPISGHATLYWYQQILGQGPKLLIQFQNNGVVDDSQLPKDRFSAERLKGVDSTLKIQPAKLEDSAVYLCASSSRYQLAGADEQFFGPGTRLTVL.

This clone was detected a few times. The chain joins TRBV7-2 to TRBJ2-7; D might be TRBD2 (5 bases). V was pared by 3 bases and J by 0 bases, with 9 bases between. The CDR3 has 14 amino acids. CDR1 and CDR2 (germline): SGHTA, FQGNSA. This chain's CDR3 is CASSFASSSYEQYF. The CDR3, as DNA: TGTGCCAGCAGCTTTGCTAGCAGCTCCTACGAGCAGTACTTC.

The rearrangement uses TRBV30 and TRBJ2-1, with 7 positions matching TRBD2. The length of the CDR3 is 13 residues. V shed 3 bases and J 6 bases; nucleotides not matched to a gene: 5. CDR1 and CDR2 from the germline V gene are GTSNPN and SVGIG (reference sequence). The CDR3 nucleotides read TGTGCCTGGAGCACTAGCGTCGGCAATGAGCAGTTCTTC. Translation gives CAWSTSVGNEQFF.

The rearrangement joins TRBV6-5 to TRBJ1-5; D is perhaps TRBD1 (5 bases). This CDR3 region has 15 residues. CDR1 and CDR2 from the germline V gene are MNHEY and SVGAGI. V shed 0 bases and J shed 5 bases, with 11 bases lying between them. CDR3 in amino acids: CASSYSGGADQPQHF. CDR3 bases: TGTGCCAGCAGTTACTCTGGCGGGGCGGATCAGCCCCAGCATTTT.

There are a few counts of this clone. The J gene is TRBJ2-3, the V gene TRBV27; D gene unclear. The CDR3 has 12 amino acids. Trimming cost V 6 bases and J 2 bases, with 6 bases left between them. In germline, CDR1 is MNHEY, CDR2 SMNVEV (reference sequence). DNA of the CDR3: TGTGCCAGCAGCCGTCCCACAGATACGCAGTATTTT. Residues: CASSRPTDTQYF.

The V and J genes are TRBV27 and TRBJ2-7; D call uncertain. The CDR3 loop spans 13 amino acids. CDR1 is MNHEY, CDR2 SMNVEV, per germline (reference sequence). Trimming removed 0 bases from V and 1 base from J, with 4 bases in between. For the CDR3, the DNA is TGTGCCAGCAGTTTATCGAAATCCTACGAGCAGTACTTC. Amino acids: CASSLSKSYEQYF.

The chain recombines TRBV9 with TRBJ2-3; D not resolved. Trimming removed 2 bases from V and 5 bases from J, with 12 bases in between. Germline lookup yields CDR1 SGDLS and CDR2 YYNGEE. This CDR3 is 14 amino acids long. The CDR3 protein is CASSVGSSQDTQYF. In nucleotides, the CDR3 is TGTGCCAGCAGCGTGGGATCATCTCAAGATACGCAGTATTTT. Variable domain in full (rest from reference TRBV9 and TRBJ2-3): DSGVTQTPKHLITATGQRVTLRCSPRSGDLSVYWYQQSLDQGLQFLIQYYNGEERAKGNILERFSAQQFPDLHSELNLSSLELGDSALYFCASSVGSSQDTQYFGPGTRLTVL.

The chain joins TRBV5-1 to TRBJ2-2; D gene unclear. CDR3 length: 15 residues. Germline V gene sequence: CDR1 SGHRS, CDR2 YFSETQ. Trimming shortened V by 4 bases and J by 5 bases, and 15 bases separated the two germline ends. The CDR3 reads CASSAGLDVTGELFF. Written as DNA, the CDR3 is TGCGCCAGCAGCGCCGGGCTCGATGTAACCGGGGAGCTGTTTTTT.

CDR3 region: CASSPRASGTYEQYF. The CDR3 DNA follows: TGTGCCAGCAGCCCCCGGGCTAGCGGAACCTACGAGCAGTACTTC. The chain carries TRBV7-9 and TRBJ2-7; 7 bases are shared with TRBD2. This CDR3 region has 15 residues. The V and J ends lost 5 bases and 2 bases, in that order; junction bases with no gene match: 9. Germline lookup yields CDR1 SEHNR and CDR2 FQNEAQ (reference sequence).

V and J are TRBV28 and TRBJ1-1; 8 positions match TRBD1. The CDR3 covers 12 residues. Germline loops: CDR1 MDHEN, CDR2 SYDVKM. V lost 5 bases, J lost 11 bases, and 7 bases stayed unmatched. The CDR3 bases are TGTGCCAGCAGTCAGATGACAGGGGTGGCTTTCTTT. Amino acid sequence: CASSQMTGVAFF.

This chain joins TRBV30 and TRBJ1-5; 7 nucleotides agree with TRBD1. The trim removed 2 bases at V and 6 bases at J, leaving 4 bases unmatched. In germline, CDR1 is GTSNPN, CDR2 SVGIG (reference sequence). This CDR3 region has 13 residues. This CDR3 reads CAWSQGGAQPQHF. The CDR3 DNA sequence: TGTGCCTGGAGTCAGGGGGGGGCTCAGCCCCAGCATTTT.

The V call is TRBV30, the J call TRBJ2-3, with no clear D. Germline V gene data show CDR1 as GTSNPN and CDR2 as SVGIG (reference sequence). V was cut by 0 bases and J by 6 bases, with 10 bases left in between. The CDR3 has 13 amino acids. For the CDR3, the DNA is TGTGCCTGGAGTGTACCGCCGAGGGATACGCAGTATTTT. Protein sequence: CAWSVPPRDTQYF.

About this clone: This sample also contains other DNA sequences that code for the same CDR3. V gene TRBV9 combines with J gene TRBJ2-3; 11 bases match TRBD2. After removal of 1 base from V and 1 base from J, the junction contained 2 bases not matched to a gene. Germline V lookup: CDR1 SGDLS, CDR2 YYNGEE. The CDR3 is 16 amino acids. The CDR3 here is CASSVLGLAGTDTQYF. DNA for the CDR3: TGTGCCAGCAGCGTACTGGGACTAGCGGGCACAGATACGCAGTATTTT. Variable domain in full (rest from reference TRBV9 and TRBJ2-3): DSGVTQTPKHLITATGQRVTLRCSPRSGDLSVYWYQQSLDQGLQFLIQYYNGEERAKGNILERFSAQQFPDLHSELNLSSLELGDSALYFCASSVLGLAGTDTQYFGPGTRLTVL.

The chain recombines TRBV9 with TRBJ1-6; D not resolved. The germline gives CDR1 SGDLS, CDR2 YYNGEE. V shed 0 bases and J shed 6 bases, with 10 bases lying between them. The CDR3 runs 15 residues. The CDR3 here is CASSVEGGPNSPLHF. DNA for the CDR3: TGTGCCAGCAGCGTAGAGGGAGGCCCTAATTCACCCCTCCACTTT.

This sequence joins TRBV30 and TRBJ1-1, with D perhaps TRBD1 (5 bases). The CDR3 has 15 residues. CDR1 GTSNPN and CDR2 SVGIG come from the germline V gene (reference sequence). V shed 2 bases and J shed 5 bases, with 18 bases lying between them. CDR3 sequence reads: CAWSLGDPLVTEAFF. Here the CDR3 DNA reads TGTGCCTGGAGTCTGGGGGATCCCCTGGTAACTGAAGCTTTCTTT.